Listed here are 2 T cell receptor beta chains from one sample, sequenced in a study of OX40 agonist ivuxolimab in advanced cancers. The assay was immunoSEQ multiplex PCR, and TCRdb's table has in-frame clones only and misses some. This sample has more than 9,500 clones; approximately 80% occur once, and the top ten carry 20% to 30%. Sequenced here: CD4+ or CD8+ T cells sorted from blood, sampled in a trial of the OX40 agonist ivuxolimab. These receptors were obtained from an adult with an advanced solid tumor such as melanoma, head and neck, liver or kidney cancer.

The chain carries TRBV7-9 and TRBJ1-2; 9 nucleotides match TRBD1. V lost 2 bases and J lost 4; bases outside the gene matches: 17. CDR3 length equals 19 residues. Looked up from germline, CDR1 is SEHNR and CDR2 is FQNEAQ (reference sequence). The CDR3 spells CASSLYVGLEDRGGYGYTF. CDR3 nucleotide sequence: TGTGCCAGCAGCTTATATGTCGGGCTAGAGGACAGGGGAGGCTATGGCTACACCTTC. Based on the CDR3 plus reference TRBV7-9 and TRBJ1-2, the full variable domain is DTGVSQNPRHKITKRGQNVTFRCDPISEHNRLYWYRQTLGQGPEFLTYFQNEAQLEKSRLLSDRFSAERPKGSFSTLEIQRTEQGDSAMYLCASSLYVGLEDRGGYGYTFGSGTRLTVV.

This rearrangement joins TRBV30 to TRBJ2-1; 11 bases fit TRBD2. V trimming: 3 bases; J trimming: 0 bases; junction bases outside the gene matches: 16. The V gene's germline CDR1 is GTSNPN and CDR2 SVGIG (reference sequence). CDR3 length: 20 amino acids. The CDR3 protein is CAWSSKPGLAASYSYNEQFF. The DNA of the CDR3 is TGTGCCTGGAGCTCCAAACCGGGACTAGCGGCTTCTTACTCCTACAATGAGCAGTTCTTC.